This T cell receptor (beta chain) is from a study of breast tumors, draining lymph nodes, adjacent tissues. Study-wide findings and caveats: The data were judged consistent with most tumor T cells coming from lymph node and expanding in tumor. Compared with lymph nodes, tumors were less diverse; compared with nontumor tissue, more. Tumor T cell lymph node origin was a supported hypothesis, not proven.

TCRdb processed the multiplex PCR reads anew with MiXCR; each CDR3 protein has one entry. The table records 140,000 or so distinct CDR3 sequences, 30% to 35% of them present only once. Trimming shortened V by 0 bases and J by 2 bases, and 11 bases separated the two germline ends. CDR3 length: 17 residues. CDR1 LNHNV and CDR2 YYDKDF come from the germline V gene (reference sequence). This clonotype occurred many times. Its antigen is as yet unknown. Samples came from axillary lymph nodes draining the breast cancer. This chain uses TRBV15 with TRBJ2-6; D remains ambiguous. The TCR was taken from a female donor with breast cancer. Some clones in this sample may be carry-over from other donors' samples. Input material: axillary lymph node tissue. The CDR3 DNA reads as TGTGCCACCAGCAGAGATTCCTGGGTACCTGGGGCCAACGTCCTGACTTTC. Encoded protein: CATSRDSWVPGANVLTF.